The 26 T cell receptor beta chains given below trace back to one sample, sequenced in a study of blood T cell repertoires in COVID-19. Profiling relied on immunoSEQ multiplex PCR, and the TCRdb table lists in-frame clones only, not all of them. In the table there are about 380,000 clones, less than 85% of which are singletons. Sequences were obtained from peripheral blood. The receptors stem from a woman aged 18-35 years with acute or convalescent COVID-19.

The genes are TRBV11-2 and TRBJ2-7; 10 nucleotides line up with TRBD1. Germline assignment: CDR1 SGHAT and CDR2 FQNNGV. Losses at the gene ends were 4 bases for V and 6 bases for J; bases not matched to a gene: 12. The CDR3 totals 16 residues. The CDR3 sequence: CASSWNPGTGEPEQYF. The CDR3 DNA sequence: TGTGCCAGCAGCTGGAACCCCGGGACAGGGGAGCCCGAGCAGTACTTC.

This clone came up a few times. The chain uses TRBV4-1 and TRBJ2-7, with TRBD2 matching over 9 bases. Per the germline V gene, CDR1 is MGHRA and CDR2 is YSYEKL. The CDR3 covers 14 residues. The V and J ends lost 4 bases and 4 bases, in that order; junction bases with no gene match: 5. For the CDR3, the DNA is TGCGCCAGCAGCCTAGCGGGAGCAGTATACGAGCAGTACTTC. Translating it yields CASSLAGAVYEQYF.

The rearrangement joins TRBV7-3 to TRBJ2-7; 7 nucleotides line up with TRBD2. The CDR3 contains 16 residues. With 0 bases clipped from V and 5 bases from J, the junction kept 10 bases outside the gene matches. Germline CDR1 is SGHTA and CDR2 is FQGTGA. CDR3 loop: CASSLTGGEQPHEQYF. The CDR3 DNA is TGTGCCAGCAGCTTAACGGGGGGGGAGCAGCCCCACGAGCAGTACTTC.

This clone showed up just a few times. This rearrangement joins TRBV7-9 to TRBJ1-4; 12 bases align to TRBD1. CDR3 length: 19 amino acids. CDR1 is SEHNR and CDR2 is FQNEAQ in the germline V gene (reference sequence). Trimming took 3 bases from V and 5 from J; bases not matched to a gene: 13. CDR3 loop: CASSLTPGQGANRNEKLFF. The DNA of the CDR3 is TGTGCCAGCAGCTTGACACCGGGACAGGGGGCGAATAGGAATGAAAAACTGTTTTTT.

This clone has just a few counts. DNA for the CDR3: TGTGCCAGCAGTTCGGACAGGGGGGAATTTGAAGCTTTCTTT. Its protein product is CASSSDRGEFEAFF. The chain joins TRBV6-6 to TRBJ1-1, with 10 bases matching TRBD1. The length of the CDR3 is 14 residues. Trimming took 4 bases from V and 7 from J; bases not matched to a gene: 6. Germline V lookup: CDR1 MNHNY, CDR2 SVGAGI (reference sequence).

This clone appeared a single time. The chain joins TRBV27 to TRBJ1-2; 11 bases are shared with TRBD1. V was clipped by 4 bases and J by 5 bases; unmatched bases: 3. Looked up from germline, CDR1 is MNHEY and CDR2 is SMNVEV (reference sequence). There are 14 residues in the CDR3. CDR3 sequence reads: CASSSGTGGYGYTF. In nucleotides, the CDR3 is TGTGCCAGCAGTTCCGGGACAGGGGGTTATGGCTACACCTTC.

The J gene is TRBJ1-1, the V gene TRBV7-2, with D unclear. CDR1 is SGHTA and CDR2 is FQGNSA in the germline V gene. Trimming pared 10 bases from V and 6 bases from J, leaving 12 bases between. The CDR3 extends over 11 amino acids. CDR3 in DNA: TGTGCCACGGTCTCGATCGCTGAAGCTTTCTTT. Its translation is CATVSIAEAFF. Complete variable domain (other parts from reference TRBV7-2 and TRBJ1-1): GAGVSQSPSNKVTEKGKDVELRCDPISGHTALYWYRQSLGQGLEFLIYFQGNSAPDKSGLPSDRFSAERTGGSVSTLTIQRTQQEDSAVYLCATVSIAEAFFGQGTRLTVV.

This chain links TRBV12-3 or TRBV12-4 with TRBJ1-3, with D unclear. Deletions cut 4 bases from V and 2 bases from J, with 3 bases between. The CDR3 covers 12 residues. CDR3 sequence (DNA): TGTGCCAGCAGTTCCGCTGGAAACACCATATATTTT. The encoded protein is CASSSAGNTIYF.

This clone has a handful of counts. The rearrangement joins TRBV19 to TRBJ2-3, with 8 bases matching TRBD1. The CDR3 totals 17 residues. V lost 2 bases, J lost 5 bases, and 12 bases stayed unmatched. Germline assignment: CDR1 LNHDA and CDR2 SQIVND (reference sequence). Here the CDR3 reads CASSIRGAGGREDTQYF. The CDR3 coding sequence is TGTGCCAGTAGTATACGAGGGGCAGGGGGCCGGGAAGATACGCAGTATTTT.

The chain links TRBV6-6 to TRBJ2-7, with 9 bases matching TRBD1. The trim removed 6 bases at V and 6 bases at J, leaving 3 bases unmatched. The CDR3 runs to 12 residues. Germline V gene data show CDR1 as MNHNY and CDR2 as SVGAGI (reference sequence). The CDR3 spells CASRRQGVEQYF. The DNA for the CDR3 is TGTGCCAGCAGGCGACAGGGGGTCGAGCAGTACTTC.

The chain employs TRBV6-5 and TRBJ2-3; 7 nucleotides align to TRBD1. V was clipped by 0 bases and J by 8 bases; unmatched bases: 5. Germline CDR1 reads MNHEY; CDR2 reads SVGAGI. This CDR3 comprises 14 residues. The CDR3: CASSYSTGSVTQYF. The CDR3 nucleotides read TGTGCCAGCAGTTACTCGACAGGGTCGGTTACGCAGTATTTT.

The chain carries TRBV4-2 and TRBJ2-7; the match to TRBD2 covers 9 bases. CDR1 LGHNA and CDR2 YNFKEQ come from the germline V gene. The CDR3 sequence is 16 residues long. Trimming at V came to 2 bases and at J to 0 bases, leaving 5 bases not matched to a gene. Written as DNA, the CDR3 is TGTGCCAGCAGCCAAATCAGTAGCGGGAGCTCCTACGAGCAGTACTTC. It encodes CASSQISSGSSYEQYF.

V gene TRBV24-1 combines with J gene TRBJ2-7; 11 bases map to TRBD1. In germline, CDR1 is KGHDR, CDR2 SFDVKD. The CDR3 is 15 residues long. Losses at the gene ends were 3 bases for V and 5 bases for J; bases not matched to a gene: 5. The CDR3 nucleotides read TGTGCCACCAGTGATCCGGGACAGGGGGGGCACGAGCAGTACTTC. Translating gives CATSDPGQGGHEQYF.

The rearrangement links TRBV9 to TRBJ1-2; D is unclear. Deletions cut 4 bases from V and 8 bases from J, with 21 bases between. The germline V gene encodes CDR1 SGDLS and CDR2 YYNGEE. The CDR3 spans 15 residues. Here the CDR3 reads CASSPRAGSSGGYTF. The CDR3 DNA is TGTGCCAGCAGCCCTAGGGCAGGCTCCTCGGGAGGCTACACCTTC.

V usage is TRBV5-6 and J usage is TRBJ1-2, with 11 bases identical to TRBD1. The CDR3 sequence is 15 residues long. Germline-derived CDR1 and CDR2 are SGHDT and YYEEEE. Trimming took 4 bases from V and 4 from J; bases not matched to a gene: 6. The CDR3 loop reads CASSRDRGATYGYTF. The CDR3 nucleotides read TGTGCCAGCAGCAGGGACAGGGGGGCGACCTATGGCTACACCTTC.

The chain recombines TRBV3-1 (or the pseudogene TRBV3-2) with TRBJ2-5; D remains unclear. CDR3 length equals 15 residues. CDR1 LGHDT and CDR2 YNNKEL come from the germline V gene (reference sequence). Trimming took 1 base from V and 0 from J, leaving 9 bases between them. The CDR3 region is CASSQGPYHQETQYF. The CDR3 bases are TGTGCCAGCAGCCAAGGTCCCTACCACCAAGAGACCCAGTACTTC.

This chain joins TRBV7-9 and TRBJ1-1; 8 bases map to TRBD1. Per germline, CDR1 SEHNR and CDR2 FQNEAQ (reference sequence). The CDR3 is made up of 14 amino acids. V trimming: 4 bases; J trimming: 4 bases; junction bases outside the gene matches: 5. CDR3 amino acids: CASSSTGVGTEAFF. CDR3 bases: TGTGCCAGCAGCTCGACAGGGGTAGGCACTGAAGCTTTCTTT.

The chain's CDR3 is CASRDRNQETQYF. For the CDR3, the DNA is TGTGCCAGCCGGGACAGAAACCAAGAGACCCAGTACTTC. The chain has TRBV2 and TRBJ2-5; 7 positions agree with TRBD1. V shed 8 bases and J 0 bases; nucleotides not matched to a gene: 3. This CDR3 comprises 13 residues. CDR1 is SNHLY and CDR2 is FYNNEI in the germline V gene.

This chain joins TRBV7-9 and TRBJ2-3; a weak D match, TRBD2 (5 bases). Trimming took off 9 bases at V and 2 bases at J, with 12 bases between the two ends. Germline loops: CDR1 SEHNR, CDR2 FQNEAQ (reference sequence). The CDR3 spans 13 residues. The CDR3: CASRGVTTDTQYF. The CDR3 region has the DNA TGTGCCAGTCGGGGAGTTACCACAGATACGCAGTATTTT. The full variable domain, in which reference TRBV7-9 and TRBJ2-3 provide the parts outside the CDR3, is DTGVSQNPRHKITKRGQNVTFRCDPISEHNRLYWYRQTLGQGPEFLTYFQNEAQLEKSRLLSDRFSAERPKGSFSTLEIQRTEQGDSAMYLCASRGVTTDTQYFGPGTRLTVL.

Only one count was recorded for this clone. The chain employs TRBV30 and TRBJ1-1, with D possibly matching TRBD1 (6 bases). The CDR3 is made up of 12 amino acids. V lost 7 bases and J 8 bases, leaving 17 bases between the germline ends. The germline CDR1 and CDR2 sequences are GTSNPN and SVGIG (reference sequence). The CDR3 reads CASYGQLLEAFF. As DNA, the CDR3 is TGTGCCTCCTACGGACAGTTATTAGAAGCTTTCTTT.

This sequence joins TRBV5-6 and TRBJ2-5, with D hard to call. The V end was cut by 1 base, the J end by 1 base, with 8 bases between. Looked up from germline, CDR1 is SGHDT and CDR2 is YYEEEE. This CDR3 region has 14 residues. In DNA form, the CDR3 reads TGTGCCAGCAGCTTGTCCCCTACCCAAGAGACCCAGTACTTC. Residues: CASSLSPTQETQYF.

This clone was seen once. This chain connects TRBV28 to TRBJ2-5; 8 bases align to TRBD2. Germline lookup yields CDR1 MDHEN and CDR2 SYDVKM. The CDR3 totals 16 residues. V lost 4 bases to trimming and J lost 0 bases; unmatched junction nucleotides: 7. CDR3 amino acids: CASSSPGLGDQETQYF. The CDR3 bases are TGTGCCAGCAGTTCTCCGGGACTAGGGGACCAAGAGACCCAGTACTTC. Combining the CDR3 with reference TRBV28 and TRBJ2-5 gives the whole variable domain DVKVTQSSRYLVKRTGEKVFLECVQDMDHENMFWYRQDPGLGLRLIYFSYDVKMKEKGDIPEGYSVSREKKERFSLILESASTNQTSMYLCASSSPGLGDQETQYFGPGTRLLVL.

The chain combines TRBV19 with TRBJ2-7, with D possibly matching TRBD2 (5 bases). The V end lost 6 bases, the J end lost 5 bases, and 14 bases lay between the germline ends. Looked up from germline, CDR1 is LNHDA and CDR2 is SQIVND (reference sequence). This CDR3 contains 13 residues. CDR3 in DNA: TGTGCCAGTAGCGTCGAGGGAATCAACGAGCAGTACTTC. It codes for CASSVEGINEQYF.

A few counts support this clone. V and J are TRBV19 and TRBJ1-5; possibly TRBD1 for D (6 bases). The germline V gene encodes CDR1 LNHDA and CDR2 SQIVND (reference sequence). Trimming pared 7 bases from V and 1 base from J, leaving 14 bases between. This CDR3 is 15 amino acids long. The CDR3 sequence: CASTRAGASNQPQHF. The DNA of the CDR3 is TGTGCCAGTACTCGTGCGGGGGCGAGCAATCAGCCCCAGCATTTT.

The rearrangement links TRBV19 to TRBJ1-5; D is ambiguous. The germline CDR1 and CDR2 sequences are LNHDA and SQIVND (reference sequence). Between the trimmed V and J ends, which lost 6 bases and 0 bases, there was a span of 12 bases. The CDR3 extends over 15 amino acids. The CDR3 loop reads CASSPRPYSNQPQHF. The CDR3 DNA reads TGTGCCAGTAGCCCTAGGCCGTATAGCAATCAGCCCCAGCATTTT.

The V gene is TRBV7-9, the J gene TRBJ1-4; perhaps TRBD1 as D (6 bases). V lost 1 base and J 3 bases, leaving 9 bases between the germline ends. In germline, CDR1 is SEHNR, CDR2 FQNEAQ (reference sequence). The CDR3 length is 15 residues. For the CDR3, the DNA is TGTGCCAGCAGCTTAGGGTCAGGGGCTAATGAAAAACTGTTTTTT. Amino acids: CASSLGSGANEKLFF. The variable domain in full, completed from reference TRBV7-9 and TRBJ1-4, reads DTGVSQNPRHKITKRGQNVTFRCDPISEHNRLYWYRQTLGQGPEFLTYFQNEAQLEKSRLLSDRFSAERPKGSFSTLEIQRTEQGDSAMYLCASSLGSGANEKLFFGSGTQLSVL.